The sequence of this T cell receptor (beta chain) was determined in a study of blood T cell repertoires in COVID-19. On the study more broadly: Sample material is recorded as cDNA or gDNA derived from T cells, B-cell-depleted T cells, or PBMCs.

CDR3 length: 15 residues. Trimming at V came to 2 bases and at J to 7 bases, leaving 6 bases not matched to a gene. Germline CDR1 reads MNHNY; CDR2 reads SVGAGI (reference sequence). The assay was immunoSEQ multiplex PCR, and TCRdb's table has in-frame clones only and misses some. This table holds approximately 300,000 clones, about 83% found once. The specimen was peripheral blood. V and J are TRBV6-6 and TRBJ2-1; TRBD2 agrees at 9 bases. This TCR was sampled from a woman in her forties or fifties with acute or convalescent COVID-19. The CDR3 loop is CASSYKRGVSNEQFF. CDR3 in DNA: TGTGCCAGCAGTTACAAGCGGGGGGTGTCTAATGAGCAGTTCTTC.